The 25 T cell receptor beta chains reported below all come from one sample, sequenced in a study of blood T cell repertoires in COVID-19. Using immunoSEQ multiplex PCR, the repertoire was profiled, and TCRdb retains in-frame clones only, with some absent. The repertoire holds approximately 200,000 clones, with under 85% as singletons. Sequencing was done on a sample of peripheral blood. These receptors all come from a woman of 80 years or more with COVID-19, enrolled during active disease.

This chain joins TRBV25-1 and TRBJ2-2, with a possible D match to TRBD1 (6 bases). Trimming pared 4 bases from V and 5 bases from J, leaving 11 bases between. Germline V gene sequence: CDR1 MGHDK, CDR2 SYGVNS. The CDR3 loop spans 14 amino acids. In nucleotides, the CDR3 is TGTGCCAGCAGTGGACAGGCACTTACCGGGGAGCTGTTTTTT. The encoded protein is CASSGQALTGELFF.

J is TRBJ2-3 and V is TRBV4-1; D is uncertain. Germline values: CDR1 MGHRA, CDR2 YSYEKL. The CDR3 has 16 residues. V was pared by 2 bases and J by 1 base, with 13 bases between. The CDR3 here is CASSQFASDGTDTQYF. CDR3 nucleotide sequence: TGCGCCAGCAGCCAATTCGCAAGCGACGGCACAGATACGCAGTATTTT.

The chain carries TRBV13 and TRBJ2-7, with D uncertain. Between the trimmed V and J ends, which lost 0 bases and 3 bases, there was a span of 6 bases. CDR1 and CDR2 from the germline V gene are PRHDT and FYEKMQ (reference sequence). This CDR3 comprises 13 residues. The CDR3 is CASSLGRFYEQYF. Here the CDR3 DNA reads TGTGCCAGCAGCTTAGGGAGATTCTACGAGCAGTACTTC.

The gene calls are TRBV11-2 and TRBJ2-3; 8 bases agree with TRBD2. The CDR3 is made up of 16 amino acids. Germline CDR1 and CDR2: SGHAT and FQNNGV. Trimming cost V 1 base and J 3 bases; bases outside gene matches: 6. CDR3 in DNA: TGTGCCAGCAGCTTAGTTCGGGCGGGGGGAACAGATACGCAGTATTTT. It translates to CASSLVRAGGTDTQYF.

CDR3 region: CASSVTGSNEAFF. CDR3 bases: TGTGCCAGCAGCGTTACAGGGTCAAATGAAGCTTTCTTT. The rearrangement uses TRBV7-3 and TRBJ1-1; D may be TRBD1 (6 bases). Germline assignment: CDR1 SGHTA and CDR2 FQGTGA. The CDR3 covers 13 residues. The V end was cut by 5 bases, the J end by 7 bases, with 14 bases between. The full variable domain, with the rest looked up from reference TRBV7-3 and TRBJ1-1, is GAGVSQTPSNKVTEKGKYVELRCDPISGHTALYWYRQSLGQGPEFLIYFQGTGAADDSGLPNDRFFAVRPEGSVSTLKIQRTERGDSAVYLCASSVTGSNEAFFGQGTRLTVV.

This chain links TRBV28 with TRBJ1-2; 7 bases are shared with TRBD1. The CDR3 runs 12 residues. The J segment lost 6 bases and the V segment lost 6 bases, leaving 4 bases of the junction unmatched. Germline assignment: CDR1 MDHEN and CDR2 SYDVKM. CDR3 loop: CASRSGGHGYTF. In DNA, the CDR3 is TGTGCCAGCAGATCAGGGGGTCATGGCTACACCTTC.

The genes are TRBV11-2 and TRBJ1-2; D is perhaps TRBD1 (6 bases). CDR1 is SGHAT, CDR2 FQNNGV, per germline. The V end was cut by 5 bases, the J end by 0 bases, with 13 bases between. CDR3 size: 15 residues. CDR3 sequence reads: CASSPGQSTNYGYTF. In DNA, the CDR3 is TGTGCCAGCAGCCCCGGACAGTCTACTAACTATGGCTACACCTTC.

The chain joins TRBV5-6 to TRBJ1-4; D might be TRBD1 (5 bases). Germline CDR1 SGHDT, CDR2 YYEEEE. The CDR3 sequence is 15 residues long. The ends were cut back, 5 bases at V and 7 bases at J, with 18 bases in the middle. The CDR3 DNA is TGTGCCAGCAGTTTAGGTAGGGGCGGTGGTGAAAAACTGTTTTTT. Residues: CASSLGRGGGEKLFF.

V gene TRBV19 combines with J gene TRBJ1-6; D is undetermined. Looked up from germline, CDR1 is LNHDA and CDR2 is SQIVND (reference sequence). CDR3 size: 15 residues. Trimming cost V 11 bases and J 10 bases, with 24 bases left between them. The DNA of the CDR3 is TGTGCCTCCTCAGGAGAGGGTGGCCCTAGATCACCCCTCCACTTT. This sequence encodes CASSGEGGPRSPLHF.

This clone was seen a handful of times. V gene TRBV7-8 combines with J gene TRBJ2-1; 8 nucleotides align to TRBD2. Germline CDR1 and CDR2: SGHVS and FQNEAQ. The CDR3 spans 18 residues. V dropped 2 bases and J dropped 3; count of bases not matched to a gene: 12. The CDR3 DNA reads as TGTGCCAGCAGCTTACGAGGTAGCGGGACATACTTCTACAATGAGCAGTTCTTC. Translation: CASSLRGSGTYFYNEQFF. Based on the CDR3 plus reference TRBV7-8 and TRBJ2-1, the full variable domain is GAGVSQSPRYKVAKRGQDVALRCDPISGHVSLFWYQQALGQGPEFLTYFQNEAQLDKSGLPSDRFFAERPEGSVSTLKIQRTQQEDSAVYLCASSLRGSGTYFYNEQFFGPGTRLTVL.

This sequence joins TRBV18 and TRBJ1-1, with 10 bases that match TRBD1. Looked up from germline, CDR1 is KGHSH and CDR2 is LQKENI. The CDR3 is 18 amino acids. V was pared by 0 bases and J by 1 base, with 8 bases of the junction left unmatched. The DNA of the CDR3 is TGTGCCAGCTCACCACCGGGACAGGGGTTTTTTCCGAACACTGAAGCTTTCTTT. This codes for CASSPPGQGFFPNTEAFF.

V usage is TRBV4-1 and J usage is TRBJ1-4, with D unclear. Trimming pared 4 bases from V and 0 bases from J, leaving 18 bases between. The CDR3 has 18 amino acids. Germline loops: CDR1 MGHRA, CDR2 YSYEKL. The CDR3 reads CASSPEISRSATNEKLFF. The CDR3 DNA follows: TGCGCCAGCAGCCCCGAGATATCGAGGAGTGCAACTAATGAAAAACTGTTTTTT.

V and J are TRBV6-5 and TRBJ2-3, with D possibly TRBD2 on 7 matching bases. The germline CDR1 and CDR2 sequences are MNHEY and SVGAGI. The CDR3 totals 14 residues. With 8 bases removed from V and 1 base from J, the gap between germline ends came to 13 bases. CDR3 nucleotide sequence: TGTGCCAGCGGGGGAGGGGGACGCACAGATACGCAGTATTTT. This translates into CASGGGGRTDTQYF.

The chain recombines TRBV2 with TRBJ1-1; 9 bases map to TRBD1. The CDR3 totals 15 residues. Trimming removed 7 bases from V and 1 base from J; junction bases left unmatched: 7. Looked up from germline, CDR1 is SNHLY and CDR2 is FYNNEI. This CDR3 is CASIRDRATNTEAFF. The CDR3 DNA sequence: TGTGCCAGCATAAGGGACAGGGCGACGAACACTGAAGCTTTCTTT.

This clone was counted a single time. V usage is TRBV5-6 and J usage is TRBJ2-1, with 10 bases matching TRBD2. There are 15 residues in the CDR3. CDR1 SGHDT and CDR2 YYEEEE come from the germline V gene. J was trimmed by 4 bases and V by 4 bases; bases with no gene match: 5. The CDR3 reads CASSLLAGLYNEQFF. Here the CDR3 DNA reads TGTGCCAGCAGCCTACTAGCGGGGCTGTACAATGAGCAGTTCTTC.

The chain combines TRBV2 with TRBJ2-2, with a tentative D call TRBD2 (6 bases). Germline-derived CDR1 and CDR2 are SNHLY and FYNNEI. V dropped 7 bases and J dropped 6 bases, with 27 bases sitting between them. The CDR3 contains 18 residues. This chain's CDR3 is CASISTPVAAAGAGELFF. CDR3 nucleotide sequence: TGTGCCAGCATCTCAACTCCGGTAGCGGCGGCCGGGGCCGGGGAGCTGTTTTTT.

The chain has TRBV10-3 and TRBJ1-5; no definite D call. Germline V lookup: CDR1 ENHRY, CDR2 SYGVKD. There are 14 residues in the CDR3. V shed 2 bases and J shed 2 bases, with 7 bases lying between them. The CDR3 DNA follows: TGTGCCATCAGTGAGGGGCAGGGCAATCAGCCCCAGCATTTT. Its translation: CAISEGQGNQPQHF.

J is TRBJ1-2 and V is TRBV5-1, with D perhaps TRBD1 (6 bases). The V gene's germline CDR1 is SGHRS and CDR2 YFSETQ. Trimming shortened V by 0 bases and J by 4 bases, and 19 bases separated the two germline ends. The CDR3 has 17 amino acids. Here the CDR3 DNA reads TGCGCCAGCAGCTTGGCGCGGGGGCGAGTTACGACCTATGGCTACACCTTC. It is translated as CASSLARGRVTTYGYTF.

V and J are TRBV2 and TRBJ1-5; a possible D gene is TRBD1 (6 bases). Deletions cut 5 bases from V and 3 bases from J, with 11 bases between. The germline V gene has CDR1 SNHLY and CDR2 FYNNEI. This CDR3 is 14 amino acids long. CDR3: CASSPLGANQPQHF. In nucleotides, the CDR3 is TGTGCCAGCAGTCCCTTGGGGGCCAATCAGCCCCAGCATTTT.

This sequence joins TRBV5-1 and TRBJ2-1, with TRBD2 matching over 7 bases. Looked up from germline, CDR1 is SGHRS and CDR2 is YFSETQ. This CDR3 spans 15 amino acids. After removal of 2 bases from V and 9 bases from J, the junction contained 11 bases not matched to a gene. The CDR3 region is CASSLTAGSGREQFF. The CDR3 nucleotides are TGCGCCAGCAGCTTAACAGCGGGGAGTGGGCGTGAGCAGTTCTTC.

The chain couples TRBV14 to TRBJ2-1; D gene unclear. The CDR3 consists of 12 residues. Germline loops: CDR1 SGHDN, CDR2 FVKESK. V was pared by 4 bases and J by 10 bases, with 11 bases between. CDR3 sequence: CASSRSQVEQFF. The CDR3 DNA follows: TGTGCCAGCAGCCGCTCTCAGGTGGAGCAGTTCTTC.

The CDR3 loop reads CASSRGRGTYNEQFF. The DNA for the CDR3 is TGTGCCAGCTCACGCGGGAGAGGGACCTACAATGAGCAGTTCTTC. The chain couples TRBV18 to TRBJ2-1, with 7 bases that match TRBD2. The V and J ends lost 4 bases and 2 bases, in that order; junction bases with no gene match: 5. The CDR3 totals 15 residues. CDR1 and CDR2 (germline): KGHSH, LQKENI.

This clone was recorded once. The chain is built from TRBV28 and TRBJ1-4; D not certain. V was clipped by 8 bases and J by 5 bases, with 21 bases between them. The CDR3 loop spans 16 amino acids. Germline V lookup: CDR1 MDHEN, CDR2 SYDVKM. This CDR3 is CASYDTRESLNEKLFF. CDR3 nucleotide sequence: TGTGCCAGCTACGACACCCGGGAAAGTCTCAATGAAAAACTGTTTTTT. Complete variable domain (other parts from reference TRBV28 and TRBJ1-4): DVKVTQSSRYLVKRTGEKVFLECVQDMDHENMFWYRQDPGLGLRLIYFSYDVKMKEKGDIPEGYSVSREKKERFSLILESASTNQTSMYLCASYDTRESLNEKLFFGSGTQLSVL.

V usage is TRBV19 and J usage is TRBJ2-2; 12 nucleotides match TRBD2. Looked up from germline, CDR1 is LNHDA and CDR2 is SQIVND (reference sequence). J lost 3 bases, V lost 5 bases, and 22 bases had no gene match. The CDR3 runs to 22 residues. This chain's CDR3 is CASSRTPRVLAGGRSDTGELFF. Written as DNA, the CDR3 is TGTGCCAGTAGTCGAACCCCCCGGGTCCTAGCGGGAGGGAGGTCGGACACCGGGGAGCTGTTTTTT. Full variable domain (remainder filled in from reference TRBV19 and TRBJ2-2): DGGITQSPKYLFRKEGQNVTLSCEQNLNHDAMYWYRQDPGQGLRLIYYSQIVNDFQKGDIAEGYSVSREKKESFPLTVTSAQKNPTAFYLCASSRTPRVLAGGRSDTGELFFGEGSRLTVL.

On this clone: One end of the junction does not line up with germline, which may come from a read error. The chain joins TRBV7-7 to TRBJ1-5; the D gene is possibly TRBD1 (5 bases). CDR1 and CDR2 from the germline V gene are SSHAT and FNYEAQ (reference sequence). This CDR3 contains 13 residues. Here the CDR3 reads CASSSGFNQPQHF. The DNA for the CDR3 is TGTGCTAGCAGCTCAGGGTTTAATCAGCCCCAGCATTTT.